This entry lists 2 T cell receptor beta chains sequenced from one sample in a study of blood T cell repertoires in COVID-19 (TCRdb year 2020). Library generation was performed with the immunoSEQ multiplex PCR assay. TCRdb stores this immuneACCESS table with in-frame sequences only. Part of the clones is absent; in the studies checked, under half of the shortfall reflects unresolved V genes, and no reason is known for the rest. The sample table lists approximately 200,000 clones, more than 85% of them with a count of one. The ten largest account for less than 3.5% of the sample. The sequenced sample consisted of peripheral blood. These TCRs come from a woman aged 25 to 45 with active or convalescent COVID-19.

CDR3 sequence (DNA): TGCGCCAGCAGCTTGCCAGGGGGTCATTCACCCCTCCACTTT. It translates to CASSLPGGHSPLHF. V usage is TRBV5-1 and J usage is TRBJ1-6, with 7 bases fitting TRBD1. The CDR3 has 14 residues. V lost 1 base, J lost 8 bases, and 3 bases stayed unmatched. Per germline, CDR1 SGHRS and CDR2 YFSETQ. The full variable domain, its missing parts supplied by reference TRBV5-1 and TRBJ1-6, is KAGVTQTPRYLIKTRGQQVTLSCSPISGHRSVSWYQQTPGQGLQFLFEYFSETQRNKGNFPGRFSGRQFSNSRSEMNVSTLELGDSALYLCASSLPGGHSPLHFGNGTRLTVT.

This CDR3 is CASSLGRVGYGYTF. The CDR3, as DNA: TGTGCCAGCAGTTTGGGCAGGGTTGGCTATGGCTACACCTTC. The gene calls are TRBV27 and TRBJ1-2, with D perhaps matching TRBD1 (5 bases). Germline V gene sequence: CDR1 MNHEY, CDR2 SMNVEV (reference sequence). The CDR3 has 14 amino acids. V gave up 3 bases and J gave up 4 bases, with 12 bases separating them.